The sequence of this TCR beta chain was determined in a study of Graves' ophthalmopathy and Graves' hyperthyroidism. RNA transcripts yielded amplified TCR beta CDR3 regions. HTBI-primed RT-PCR formed the first round, and a multiplex PCR formed the second. TCRdb recomputed calls from the multiplex PCR reads with MiXCR, one row per CDR3 protein. This table has over a million distinct CDR3 sequences, 36% appearing once. This clonotype has at least ten counts. CDR1 and CDR2 from the germline V gene are LNHDA and SQIVND (reference sequence). The V gene lost 8 bases and the J gene lost 2 bases, with 18 bases spanning the gap. This CDR3 has 15 amino acids.

This chain connects TRBV19 to TRBJ1-1; D not certain. Sequences were obtained from peripheral blood or thyroid tissue (not recorded which). This sequence was found in an adult man with Graves' hyperthyroidism. The CDR3 DNA reads TGTGCCAGTCTCGTCCGTTGGGGTACCAACACTGAAGCTTTCTTT. Its translation: CASLVRWGTNTEAFF.